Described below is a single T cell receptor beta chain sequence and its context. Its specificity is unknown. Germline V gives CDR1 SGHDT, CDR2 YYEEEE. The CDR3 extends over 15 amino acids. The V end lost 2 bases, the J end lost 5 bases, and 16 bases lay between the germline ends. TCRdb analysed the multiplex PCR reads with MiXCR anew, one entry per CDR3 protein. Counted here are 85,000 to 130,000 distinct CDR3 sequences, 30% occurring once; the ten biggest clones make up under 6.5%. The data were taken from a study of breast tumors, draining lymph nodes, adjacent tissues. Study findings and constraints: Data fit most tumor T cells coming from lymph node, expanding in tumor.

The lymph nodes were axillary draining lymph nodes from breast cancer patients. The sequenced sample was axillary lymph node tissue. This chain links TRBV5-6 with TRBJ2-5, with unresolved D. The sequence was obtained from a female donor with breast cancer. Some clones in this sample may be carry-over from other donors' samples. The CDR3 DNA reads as TGTGCCAGCAGCTTCGGCCCGGCGGCAAAGGAGACCCAGTACTTC. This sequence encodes CASSFGPAAKETQYF.